This entry lists 14 T cell receptor beta chains sequenced from one sample in a study of metastatic and nonmetastatic thyroid tumors (dated by TCRdb to about 2020). No patient had received any treatment before thyroid surgery. Library preparation was by PCR. This sample was sequenced with an Illumina HiSeq 4000. The public reads were run again by TCRdb, first through fastp at Q25 and then through MiXCR, and only productive beta chains were kept. The sample has approximately 15,000 clones on record, about 20% of them singletons. The ten largest clones represent roughly 12% of the sample. What was sequenced was blood. These receptors were taken from a female donor with papillary thyroid cancer or a benign thyroid nodule (not recorded which). Some clones in this sample may be carry-over from other donors' samples.

At least ten counts were recorded for this clone. This may come from a read error, since a much larger clone is one base off. Other DNA sequences from this sample encode an identical CDR3 as well. The chain employs TRBV14 and TRBJ1-1; D not certain. The CDR3 extends over 14 amino acids. Germline-derived CDR1 and CDR2 are SGHDN and FVKESK. CDR3 nucleotide sequence: TGTGCCAGCAGCCAAGGGACCCTGCGCGCTGAAGCCTTCTTT. The encoded protein is CASSQGTLRAEAFF.

This clone has a handful of counts. V is TRBV6-2 or TRBV6-3 and J is TRBJ2-1; 13 nucleotides match TRBD2. Trimming cost V 6 bases and J 6 bases; bases outside gene matches: 5. This CDR3 comprises 15 residues. The germline V gene encodes CDR1 MNHEY and CDR2 SVGEGT. CDR3 nucleotides: TGTGCCAGCAGCGGAACTAGCGGGAGGGGCAATGAGCAGTTCTTC. Translation: CASSGTSGRGNEQFF.

Sample share makes this clone medium-sized. Germline is not matched at one junction end, which may reflect a read error. The gene calls are TRBV6-1 and TRBJ2-7; 7 bases are shared with TRBD1. Germline V gives CDR1 MNHNS, CDR2 SASEGT. The CDR3 totals 16 residues. The CDR3 nucleotides read TGTGCCAGCAGGGAAGCCGAGGGGGACAGCTTCTACGAGCAGTACTTC. Amino acids: CASREAEGDSFYEQYF.

In its sample, this clone is medium-sized. The V gene is TRBV20-1, the J gene TRBJ2-3; perhaps TRBD1 as D (6 bases). The germline V and J ends were trimmed by 3 bases and 5 bases, with 12 bases remaining between them. Germline lookup yields CDR1 DFQATT and CDR2 SNEGSKA (reference sequence). The CDR3 is 13 amino acids. In DNA form, the CDR3 reads TGCAGTGCTAGGCGGCAGGGGCAAGATACGCAGTATTTT. This encodes CSARRQGQDTQYF.

This clone was picked up many times. The gene calls are TRBV25-1 and TRBJ1-1; tentative D call: TRBD1 (5 bases). CDR3 length equals 16 residues. Per the germline V gene, CDR1 is MGHDK and CDR2 is SYGVNS. The V and J ends lost 2 bases and 4 bases respectively, with 17 bases between them. DNA of the CDR3: TGTGCCAGCAGTGAAAACGACTGGGGCTCGGGCACTGAAGCTTTCTTT. This encodes CASSENDWGSGTEAFF. Full variable domain (missing parts from reference TRBV25-1 and TRBJ1-1): EADIYQTPRYLVIGTGKKITLECSQTMGHDKMYWYQQDPGMELHLIHYSYGVNSTEKGDLSSESTVSRIRTEHFPLTLESARPSHTSQYLCASSENDWGSGTEAFFGQGTRLTVV.

The chain combines TRBV4-3 with TRBJ2-1; TRBD2 aligns across 11 bases. The V gene end was trimmed by 3 bases and the J gene end by 12 bases; junction bases not matched to a gene: 4. Germline loops: CDR1 LGHNA, CDR2 YSLEER. There are 13 residues in the CDR3. The CDR3 DNA sequence: TGCGCCAGCAGCCAGGCTACTAGCGGGGGGCAGTTCTTC. It specifies CASSQATSGGQFF.

The rearrangement links TRBV11-2 to TRBJ2-2; the D is unclear. Trimming stripped 5 bases from V and 0 bases from J, with 7 bases between. Germline lookup yields CDR1 SGHAT and CDR2 FQNNGV. This CDR3 spans 14 amino acids. CDR3 amino acids: CASSPTTNTGELFF. CDR3 bases: TGTGCCAGCAGCCCCACAACGAACACCGGGGAGCTGTTTTTT.

This clone was recorded many times. The CDR3, as DNA: TGCGCCAGCAGCCCAGCGGTACTATCCGGGGAGCTGTTTTTT. As protein: CASSPAVLSGELFF. The chain recombines TRBV4-3 with TRBJ2-2, with a tentative D call TRBD2 (5 bases). The CDR3 is 14 residues long. V dropped 4 bases and J dropped 6 bases, with 12 bases sitting between them. Germline V gene sequence: CDR1 LGHNA, CDR2 YSLEER.

The table lists this clone with a few counts. The chain couples TRBV27 to TRBJ1-5; D possibly corresponds to TRBD1 (6 bases). This CDR3 has 14 residues. Germline CDR1 and CDR2: MNHEY and SMNVEV (reference sequence). The ends were cut back, 2 bases at V and 6 bases at J, with 11 bases in the middle. In nucleotides, the CDR3 is TGTGCCAGCAGTTTAATAGCAGGGGTTCAGCCCCAGCATTTT. Translation gives CASSLIAGVQPQHF.

This clone came up many times. The rearrangement joins TRBV3-1 to TRBJ2-7, with D perhaps TRBD1 or TRBD2 (5 bases each). The length of the CDR3 is 15 residues. Germline CDR1 is LGHDT and CDR2 is YNNKEL (reference sequence). Trimming shortened V by 2 bases and J by 2 bases, and 13 bases separated the two germline ends. CDR3 in DNA: TGTGCCAGCAGCCAAAGGTGGTCGGGACCCTACGAGCAGTACTTC. This gives the protein CASSQRWSGPYEQYF.

This clone was recorded at least ten times. This rearrangement joins TRBV7-8 to TRBJ2-5; TRBD2 might be the D (5 bases). The V gene's germline CDR1 is SGHVS and CDR2 FQNEAQ. Trimming shortened V by 2 bases and J by 5 bases, and 15 bases separated the two germline ends. The CDR3 sequence is 15 residues long. The CDR3 nucleotides are TGTGCCAGCAGCTTAAGTTGGCTAGCCCGGGAGACCCAGTACTTC. It yields the protein CASSLSWLARETQYF.

By share, this clone counts as medium-sized. The chain uses TRBV7-8 and TRBJ2-1; 11 nucleotides align to TRBD2. V trimming: 1 base; J trimming: 9 bases; junction bases outside the gene matches: 11. Germline assignment: CDR1 SGHVS and CDR2 FQNEAQ. This CDR3 region has 17 residues. Here the CDR3 reads CASSLGLSSGRASEQFF. CDR3 in DNA: TGTGCCAGCAGCTTAGGGCTCAGTAGCGGGAGGGCCAGTGAGCAGTTCTTC.

Within the sample, this clone is medium-sized. The chain has TRBV25-1 and TRBJ2-2; tentative D call: TRBD1 (5 bases). The germline gives CDR1 MGHDK, CDR2 SYGVNS. The germline V and J ends were trimmed by 4 bases and 5 bases, with 11 bases remaining between them. This CDR3 has 14 amino acids. Written as DNA, the CDR3 is TGTGCCAGCAGTGGGGAAGGGGAAACCGGGGAGCTGTTTTTT. Amino acid sequence: CASSGEGETGELFF.

This clone has just a few counts. CDR3 sequence: CASSGLAGGPHTQYF. The CDR3, as DNA: TGTGCCAGCAGCGGGCTAGCGGGAGGGCCGCATACGCAGTATTTT. The chain joins TRBV27 to TRBJ2-3; 12 bases match TRBD2. The germline CDR1 and CDR2 sequences are MNHEY and SMNVEV (reference sequence). The CDR3 has 15 residues. Unmatched junction bases numbered 8, after V lost 6 bases and J lost 7 bases.